The 15 T cell receptor beta chains reported below all come from one sample, sequenced in a study of Tregs in tolerant kidney transplant recipients. The antigens these receptors bind are not known. Assay used: immunoSEQ multiplex PCR; TCRdb lists only in-frame clones, some missing. The sample records fewer than 45,000 clones, roughly 95% being singletons. Sample: Tregs from blood cultured with allogeneic cells. These receptors were collected from a human donor in good health.

Here the CDR3 reads CANTRGSGPTEAFF. CDR3 sequence (DNA): TGTGCCAACACCCGTGGGTCCGGGCCCACTGAAGCTTTCTTT. The V gene is TRBV18, the J gene TRBJ1-1; D call uncertain. Germline-derived CDR1 and CDR2 are KGHSH and LQKENI. The V and J ends lost 10 bases and 4 bases respectively, with 19 bases between them. The CDR3 contains 14 residues.

The J gene is TRBJ2-5, the V gene TRBV15; D is unresolved. This CDR3 has 14 amino acids. V gave up 0 bases and J gave up 1 base, with 6 bases separating them. Germline CDR1 is LNHNV and CDR2 is YYDKDF (reference sequence). The chain's CDR3 is CATSRDSIQETQYF. Here the CDR3 DNA reads TGTGCCACCAGCAGAGATTCTATCCAAGAGACCCAGTACTTC.

The chain recombines TRBV7-9 with TRBJ2-3, with D hard to call. Trimming cost V 3 bases and J 2 bases, with 12 bases left between them. CDR3 size: 15 residues. Germline loops: CDR1 SEHNR, CDR2 FQNEAQ (reference sequence). The CDR3 nucleotides are TGTGCCAGCAGCTTTTGGCTAGGGAACACAGATACGCAGTATTTT. Protein sequence: CASSFWLGNTDTQYF.

The chain uses TRBV2 and TRBJ1-1, with D possibly TRBD1 on 5 matching bases. CDR3 size: 12 residues. CDR1 is SNHLY and CDR2 is FYNNEI in the germline V gene. V was trimmed by 5 bases and J by 7 bases, leaving 11 bases between them. Here the CDR3 reads CASSLDSFEAFF. Here the CDR3 DNA reads TGTGCCAGCAGTTTAGACAGCTTTGAAGCTTTCTTT.

The V call is TRBV13, the J call TRBJ1-2, with D unresolved. V lost 0 bases and J lost 8, with 10 bases in between. This CDR3 is 13 amino acids long. In germline, CDR1 is PRHDT, CDR2 FYEKMQ (reference sequence). DNA for the CDR3: TGTGCCAGCAGCTTAGGGCCGGCCTGGGGCTACACCTTC. It specifies CASSLGPAWGYTF. Together with reference TRBV13 and TRBJ1-2, the CDR3 gives the full variable domain: AAGVIQSPRHLIKEKRETATLKCYPIPRHDTVYWYQQGPGQDPQFLISFYEKMQSDKGSIPDRFSAQQFSDYHSELNMSSLELGDSALYFCASSLGPAWGYTFGSGTRLTVV.

This sequence joins TRBV18 and TRBJ2-2; D gene unclear. This CDR3 is built from 13 residues. V was shortened by 4 bases and J by 4 bases, with 7 bases between the two germline ends. Looked up from germline, CDR1 is KGHSH and CDR2 is LQKENI. In DNA form, the CDR3 reads TGTGCCAGCTCACAGGCAGTCACCGGGGAGCTGTTTTTT. It encodes CASSQAVTGELFF.

The gene calls are TRBV2 and TRBJ2-3, with 10 bases identical to TRBD2. Trimming cost V 4 bases and J 7 bases; bases outside gene matches: 5. The CDR3 is 14 residues long. CDR1 and CDR2 (germline): SNHLY, FYNNEI. The CDR3 DNA follows: TGTGCCAGCAGTGTAGAACTAGCGGGACATACGCAGTATTTT. It translates to CASSVELAGHTQYF.

This clone was recorded once. The chain combines TRBV6-6 with TRBJ1-2, with no clear D. The length of the CDR3 is 14 residues. Trimming shortened V by 6 bases and J by 3 bases, and 14 bases separated the two germline ends. CDR1 is MNHNY, CDR2 SVGAGI, per germline (reference sequence). CDR3 loop: CASSFLGGDYGYTF. DNA of the CDR3: TGTGCCAGCAGCTTCCTGGGCGGTGACTATGGCTACACCTTC.

The chain carries TRBV13 and TRBJ2-1, with 10 bases that match TRBD2. Germline-derived CDR1 and CDR2 are PRHDT and FYEKMQ (reference sequence). The J segment lost 1 base and the V segment lost 6 bases, leaving 21 bases of the junction unmatched. The CDR3 has 21 amino acids. The CDR3 loop reads CASRNWASGSFGQSSYNEQFF. CDR3 nucleotides: TGTGCCAGCAGAAATTGGGCTAGCGGGAGTTTCGGCCAAAGTTCCTACAATGAGCAGTTCTTC. Full variable domain (remainder filled in from reference TRBV13 and TRBJ2-1): AAGVIQSPRHLIKEKRETATLKCYPIPRHDTVYWYQQGPGQDPQFLISFYEKMQSDKGSIPDRFSAQQFSDYHSELNMSSLELGDSALYFCASRNWASGSFGQSSYNEQFFGPGTRLTVL.

CDR3 loop: CASSYSRWDPAYEQYF. CDR3 in DNA: TGTGCCAGCAGTTACTCGAGGTGGGACCCCGCCTACGAGCAGTACTTC. The V gene is TRBV6-5, the J gene TRBJ2-7, with D perhaps given as TRBD1 or TRBD2 (5 bases each). Trimming stripped 0 bases from V and 2 bases from J, with 14 bases between. This CDR3 comprises 16 residues. CDR1 is MNHEY and CDR2 is SVGAGI in the germline V gene.

This chain joins TRBV18 and TRBJ2-5; no firm D call. The V end lost 6 bases, the J end lost 3 bases, and 8 bases lay between the germline ends. CDR3 length: 12 residues. CDR1 and CDR2 (germline): KGHSH, LQKENI. The CDR3 loop is CASSQFEETQYF. The CDR3 DNA reads as TGTGCCAGCTCTCAATTTGAAGAGACCCAGTACTTC.

The CDR3 DNA sequence: TGTGCCAGTAGGTCCTCCCGGTTGACAGATACGCAGTATTTT. It translates to CASRSSRLTDTQYF. This rearrangement joins TRBV19 to TRBJ2-3; D is undetermined. The V gene lost 6 bases and the J gene lost 3 bases, with 13 bases spanning the gap. The germline V gene has CDR1 LNHDA and CDR2 SQIVND (reference sequence). This CDR3 is built from 14 residues.

This chain uses TRBV11-2 with TRBJ2-5; 7 nucleotides align to TRBD2. This CDR3 has 14 amino acids. Trimming took 4 bases from V and 4 from J; bases not matched to a gene: 6. Germline V gene data show CDR1 as SGHAT and CDR2 as FQNNGV. The CDR3 nucleotides read TGTGCCAGCAGCTACCAAGCGGGGTCAGAGACCCAGTACTTC. Its protein product is CASSYQAGSETQYF.

This chain joins TRBV14 and TRBJ2-7; 8 bases line up with TRBD1. Germline V gene data show CDR1 as SGHDN and CDR2 as FVKESK. The CDR3 length is 13 residues. The J segment lost 2 bases and the V segment lost 4 bases, leaving 1 base of the junction unmatched. CDR3: CASSRGQAYEQYF. The CDR3 DNA reads TGTGCCAGCAGCCGGGGACAGGCCTACGAGCAGTACTTC.

The V call is TRBV5-1, the J call TRBJ2-1; 13 positions agree with TRBD2. The CDR3 spans 15 residues. The J segment lost 6 bases and the V segment lost 0 bases, leaving 0 bases of the junction unmatched. CDR1 SGHRS and CDR2 YFSETQ come from the germline V gene. The CDR3 coding sequence is TGCGCCAGCAGCTTGGGACTAGCGGGGGGCAATGAGCAGTTCTTC. It translates to CASSLGLAGGNEQFF.